This TCR beta chain stems from a study of identical twins. Study-level results: Monozygotic twins shared more out-of-frame TCR alpha than recombination models predicted. An excess of low generation probability was shown by twin-shared out-of-frame alpha sequences.

TCRdb re-derived calls from the 5' RACE reads in MiXCR, one entry per CDR3 protein. The profile shows 550,000 to 700,000 distinct CDR3 sequences, nearly 10% of them singletons. The CDR3 is 12 amino acids. Germline values: CDR1 MNHEY, CDR2 SMNVEV (reference sequence). With 5 bases clipped from V and 13 bases from J, the junction kept 5 bases outside the gene matches. With no exceptions, donors were healthy Caucasians. This clonotype was counted only a few times. Its specificity is unknown. The same specimen was also included in a second study, on yellow fever vaccine responses in identical twins.

This chain joins TRBV27 and TRBJ1-6; 7 bases agree with TRBD1. The sequenced sample was PBMCs. The receptor's source is a woman younger than 35 in good health. In DNA form, the CDR3 reads TGTGCCAGCAGTATTCCAGGGGGTCCCCTCCACTTT. Protein product: CASSIPGGPLHF.